The clone carrying this T cell receptor (beta chain) was seen more than once but under ten times. The antigen remains unidentified. TCRdb passed the RACE reads through MiXCR, listing each CDR3 protein once. The sample comprises under 300,000 distinct CDR3 sequences, around 7.7% of which are singletons, and about 1.1% rests with the top ten. Described time point: pre-sensitization, week 0. Stated treatment: therapeutic diphenylcyclopropenone sensitization with weekly scalp DPC. Sequencing started from total RNA isolated from unfractionated whole blood. The germline V gene encodes CDR1 LGHNA and CDR2 YSLEER. The CDR3 has 17 residues. Trimming removed 4 bases at V and 1 base at J, with 17 bases between. The data originate from a study of human T cells and chemical hapten exposure. Study-wide background: Sensitizing treatment utilized 2% DPC over a roughly 2 cm by roughly 2 cm portion of upper inner arm skin.

Findings and caveats of the study: Patch test score tracked positively with PT1 expanded TCR counts. The donor cohort had alopecia, so its immune response may not match that of healthy people.

The sequencing here drew on whole blood, taken in connection with sensitization to the hapten diphenylcyclopropenone (DPC). The sequence derives from a man aged 18 to 29 with alopecia areata. Some clones in this sample may be carry-over from other donors' samples. V is TRBV4-3 and J is TRBJ2-1; the D gene is possibly TRBD1 (5 bases). Written as DNA, the CDR3 is TGCGCCAGCAGCCCTCGAATACCAGGGCTTTCCTACAATGAGCAGTTCTTC. Its translation: CASSPRIPGLSYNEQFF.